This paragraph reports one T cell receptor beta chain. As yet, its antigen is unknown. This sample is drawn from a study of T cells in narcolepsy. Study-level information: Patients with NT1 or NT2 and healthy control donors were enrolled.

Overall study findings and caveats: HCRT-specific and TRIB2-specific autoreactive clonotypes appeared among same-patient CSF and blood CD4+ clonotypes.

V lost 2 bases and J lost 3, with 16 bases in between. CDR1 SGHAT and CDR2 FQNNGV come from the germline V gene. CDR3 size: 17 residues. The protocol was immunoSEQ multiplex PCR, while the TCRdb copy is restricted to in-frame clones and leaves out a portion. The table shows fewer than 35,000 clones, with approximately 80% occurring only once. The gene calls are TRBV11-2 and TRBJ2-2; D possibly matches TRBD1 or TRBD2 (5 bases each). The sequencing input was CD45RA- memory CD4+ T cells from PBMCs. This TCR was sampled from a human donor with narcolepsy. As DNA, the CDR3 is TGTGCCAGCAGCTTAAGGGCGGGTTGGGGGTACACCGGGGAGCTGTTTTTT. Protein: CASSLRAGWGYTGELFF.